Below, 24 T cell receptor beta chains from the same sample are listed, as sequenced in a study of shared clonotypes between healthy human individuals. TCRdb keeps only in-frame clones here, not all; method: immunoSEQ multiplex PCR. This table has millions of clones, 90% to 95% appearing once. The sequencing sample was made of naive CD4+ T cells sorted from blood. This sample's subset: CD45RA+ positively selected. Receptors were obtained from a man younger than 35 in good health.

The V gene is TRBV10-3, the J gene TRBJ1-5; D not resolved. Deletions cut 3 bases from V and 4 bases from J, with 13 bases between. The CDR3 contains 15 residues. The germline V gene has CDR1 ENHRY and CDR2 SYGVKD. CDR3 sequence: CAISDQQYRNQPQHF. The CDR3 DNA reads TGTGCCATCAGTGATCAGCAGTACCGGAATCAGCCCCAGCATTTT.

V usage is TRBV6-6 and J usage is TRBJ2-7; TRBD1 agrees at 10 bases. The CDR3 is 14 residues long. CDR1 is MNHNY, CDR2 SVGAGI, per germline (reference sequence). The V segment lost 5 bases and the J segment 5 bases; nucleotides outside the gene matches: 6. The CDR3 DNA reads as TGTGCCAGCAGTGACCCGGGACAGGGGAACGAGCAGTACTTC. It translates to CASSDPGQGNEQYF.

V gene TRBV29-1 combines with J gene TRBJ1-2, with D tentatively TRBD1 (6 bases). The CDR3 sequence is 12 residues long. Per the germline V gene, CDR1 is SQVTM and CDR2 is ANQGSEA. V gave up 4 bases and J gave up 8 bases, with 14 bases separating them. CDR3 sequence reads: CSVGGQIVGYTF. CDR3 coding DNA: TGCAGCGTTGGCGGACAGATTGTCGGCTACACCTTC.

The rearrangement uses TRBV19 and TRBJ1-6, with TRBD1 as a possible D gene (6 bases). CDR3 length: 15 residues. V was clipped by 4 bases and J by 9 bases, with 16 bases between them. Per germline, CDR1 LNHDA and CDR2 SQIVND (reference sequence). This CDR3 reads CASSTGQRTISPLHF. DNA for the CDR3: TGTGCCAGTAGTACAGGACAGCGGACGATTTCACCCCTCCACTTT. Looking up the rest from reference TRBV19 and TRBJ1-6 gives the full variable domain: DGGITQSPKYLFRKEGQNVTLSCEQNLNHDAMYWYRQDPGQGLRLIYYSQIVNDFQKGDIAEGYSVSREKKESFPLTVTSAQKNPTAFYLCASSTGQRTISPLHFGNGTRLTVT.

The V call is TRBV7-9, the J call TRBJ2-1; D possibly corresponds to TRBD1 (5 bases). V was pared by 2 bases and J by 4 bases, with 15 bases between. Germline V gives CDR1 SEHNR, CDR2 FQNEAQ (reference sequence). This CDR3 region has 16 residues. The CDR3 bases are TGTGCCAGCAGCTTAAAGGGGCTGGAAGGATACAATGAGCAGTTCTTC. Protein product: CASSLKGLEGYNEQFF.

V gene TRBV7-2 combines with J gene TRBJ2-7; 11 bases map to TRBD2. CDR1 and CDR2 from the germline V gene are SGHTA and FQGNSA. The CDR3 runs to 14 residues. V lost 5 bases to trimming and J lost 7 bases; unmatched junction nucleotides: 7. The CDR3 region is CASSTTSGTGEQYF. For the CDR3, the DNA is TGTGCCAGCAGCACGACTAGCGGGACTGGAGAGCAGTACTTC.

This clone was seen only once. The sample contains more than one DNA sequence encoding this CDR3. The chain is built from TRBV6-5 and TRBJ2-7; the match to TRBD1 covers 9 bases. Germline V gene data show CDR1 as MNHEY and CDR2 as SVGAGI. Unmatched junction bases numbered 1, after V lost 0 bases and J lost 4 bases. This CDR3 has 14 amino acids. CDR3: CASSYSGQGYEQYF. CDR3 coding DNA: TGTGCCAGCAGTTACTCGGGACAGGGATACGAGCAGTACTTC.

V and J are TRBV29-1 and TRBJ2-1, with D perhaps given as TRBD1 or TRBD2 (6 bases each). The CDR3 contains 14 residues. Germline loops: CDR1 SQVTM, CDR2 ANQGSEA. V lost 5 bases, J lost 9 bases, and 20 bases lay in between. CDR3 sequence (DNA): TGCAGCGTTACAGCGTGGGGGGCTAGTATTGAGCAGTTCTTC. Translating gives CSVTAWGASIEQFF.

This clone occurred once. This rearrangement joins TRBV27 to TRBJ2-7; 8 nucleotides line up with TRBD2. Trimming removed 4 bases from V and 3 bases from J; junction bases left unmatched: 14. CDR1 and CDR2 (germline): MNHEY, SMNVEV (reference sequence). The CDR3 loop spans 17 amino acids. CDR3 loop: CASSSSQTARGVYEQYF. As DNA, the CDR3 is TGTGCCAGCAGTTCCAGCCAGACAGCGCGGGGGGTCTACGAGCAGTACTTC.

The genes are TRBV19 and TRBJ1-1; no reliable D call. Per the germline V gene, CDR1 is LNHDA and CDR2 is SQIVND (reference sequence). The CDR3 runs 14 residues. V dropped 5 bases and J dropped 2 bases, with 12 bases sitting between them. CDR3 coding DNA: TGTGCCAGTAGTGGGCAGCAAAGAAACACTGAAGCTTTCTTT. Translated: CASSGQQRNTEAFF.

V gene TRBV5-1 combines with J gene TRBJ1-1, with D unclear. V was shortened by 3 bases and J by 6 bases, with 12 bases between the two germline ends. CDR1 SGHRS and CDR2 YFSETQ come from the germline V gene. The CDR3 is 13 amino acids. The CDR3 region has the DNA TGCGCCAGCAGCTATCTAGGTGGGGCTGAAGCTTTCTTT. It translates to CASSYLGGAEAFF. Drawing the rest from reference TRBV5-1 and TRBJ1-1, the complete variable domain is KAGVTQTPRYLIKTRGQQVTLSCSPISGHRSVSWYQQTPGQGLQFLFEYFSETQRNKGNFPGRFSGRQFSNSRSEMNVSTLELGDSALYLCASSYLGGAEAFFGQGTRLTVV.

The gene calls are TRBV12-2 and TRBJ2-2; the tabulated D call, TRBD2, remains unverified against the DNA. TRBV12-2 is an annotated pseudogene. This CDR3 spans 19 amino acids. CDR3 amino acids: CASRLVGLAGRLYTGELFF. As DNA, the CDR3 is TGTGCAAGTCGCTTAGTTGGACTAGCGGGAAGGCTTTACACCGGGGAGCTGTTTTTT.

This chain uses TRBV5-1 with TRBJ2-6; D gene uncertain. V gave up 0 bases and J gave up 0 bases, with 7 bases separating them. The CDR3 has 16 amino acids. Germline V CDR1 and CDR2: SGHRS, YFSETQ. The CDR3 reads CASSLVRSSGANVLTF. CDR3 coding DNA: TGCGCCAGCAGCTTGGTGAGAAGCTCTGGGGCCAACGTCCTGACTTTC. The variable domain in full, with the rest retrieved from reference TRBV5-1 and TRBJ2-6, is KAGVTQTPRYLIKTRGQQVTLSCSPISGHRSVSWYQQTPGQGLQFLFEYFSETQRNKGNFPGRFSGRQFSNSRSEMNVSTLELGDSALYLCASSLVRSSGANVLTFGAGSRLTVL.

The J gene is TRBJ2-2, the V gene TRBV5-1; D may correspond to TRBD1 or TRBD2 (5 bases each). V shed 3 bases and J shed 0 bases, with 12 bases lying between them. The CDR3 consists of 16 residues. Germline CDR1 SGHRS, CDR2 YFSETQ. The CDR3 nucleotides read TGCGCCAGCAGCTGGGCCGGGACCCCGAACACCGGGGAGCTGTTTTTT. This sequence encodes CASSWAGTPNTGELFF.

The chain employs TRBV6-6 and TRBJ1-5, with a weak D call TRBD1 (6 bases). The CDR3 sequence is 15 residues long. V shed 6 bases and J shed 1 base, with 13 bases lying between them. The germline gives CDR1 MNHNY, CDR2 SVGAGI (reference sequence). The CDR3 is CASRLTGQSNQPQHF. The CDR3 DNA reads TGTGCCAGCAGACTGACAGGACAGAGCAATCAGCCCCAGCATTTT.

This clone was recorded once. The V gene is TRBV5-1, the J gene TRBJ2-1, with 7 bases lining up with TRBD2. Germline V CDR1 and CDR2: SGHRS, YFSETQ. The CDR3 has 15 residues. V shed 4 bases, J shed 5 bases, and the junction held 9 bases outside the gene matches. The CDR3 bases are TGCGCCAGCAGCCATGGACTAGTATCCAACAATGAGCAGTTCTTC. Translated: CASSHGLVSNNEQFF.

The DNA of the CDR3 is TGTGCCAGCAGTTACAGGGTAGCGGGAACCTACGAGCAGTACTTC. This translates into CASSYRVAGTYEQYF. The genes are TRBV6-5 and TRBJ2-7; 8 bases match TRBD2. J lost 2 bases, V lost 2 bases, and 5 bases had no gene match. The CDR3 totals 15 residues. Germline loops: CDR1 MNHEY, CDR2 SVGAGI.

CDR3 amino acids: CASSVQQATGELFF. CDR3 in DNA: TGTGCCAGCAGCGTCCAACAGGCTACCGGGGAGCTGTTTTTT. The J gene is TRBJ2-2, the V gene TRBV9, with D possibly TRBD1 on 5 matching bases. Deletions cut 2 bases from V and 5 bases from J, with 10 bases between. The CDR3 has 14 residues. Looked up from germline, CDR1 is SGDLS and CDR2 is YYNGEE.

V gene TRBV27 combines with J gene TRBJ2-1, with 7 nucleotides matching TRBD1. Germline V lookup: CDR1 MNHEY, CDR2 SMNVEV (reference sequence). The CDR3 covers 14 residues. V dropped 10 bases and J dropped 2; count of bases not matched to a gene: 8. The CDR3: CATMKGATYNEQFF. CDR3 DNA sequence: TGTGCCACAATGAAGGGGGCAACCTACAATGAGCAGTTCTTC.

The V gene is TRBV5-1, the J gene TRBJ1-4, with a tentative D call TRBD1 (6 bases). The germline V gene encodes CDR1 SGHRS and CDR2 YFSETQ. The CDR3 length is 14 residues. V was shortened by 4 bases and J by 7 bases, with 14 bases between the two germline ends. The CDR3 bases are TGCGCCAGCAGCCGAACAGGGAATTTTGAAAAACTGTTTTTT. It codes for CASSRTGNFEKLFF.

In nucleotides, the CDR3 is TGTGCCAGCAGCAGGACAGGGGACCAAGAGACCCAGTACTTC. Translated, it gives CASSRTGDQETQYF. This chain joins TRBV5-6 and TRBJ2-5; 9 positions agree with TRBD1. This CDR3 has 14 amino acids. Germline V gives CDR1 SGHDT, CDR2 YYEEEE. V lost 4 bases to trimming and J lost 0 bases; unmatched junction nucleotides: 1.

This chain connects TRBV27 to TRBJ2-5, with D perhaps assigned TRBD1 or TRBD2 (5 bases each). From germline, CDR1 is MNHEY and CDR2 SMNVEV (reference sequence). There are 11 residues in the CDR3. V lost 4 bases and J 5 bases, leaving 5 bases between the germline ends. CDR3 region: CASSWGETQYF. CDR3 bases: TGTGCCAGCAGTTGGGGGGAGACCCAGTACTTC.

J is TRBJ1-2 and V is TRBV7-2; 7 nucleotides agree with TRBD1. J was trimmed by 0 bases and V by 6 bases; bases with no gene match: 7. CDR3 length: 15 amino acids. The germline gives CDR1 SGHTA, CDR2 FQGNSA. In DNA form, the CDR3 reads TGTGCCAGCAGACCCGGGACAGTGGCTAACTATGGCTACACCTTC. As protein: CASRPGTVANYGYTF.

This chain links TRBV5-4 with TRBJ1-3; D possibly corresponds to TRBD1 (6 bases). Looked up from germline, CDR1 is SGHNT and CDR2 is YYREEE (reference sequence). The V end lost 2 bases, the J end lost 0 bases, and 15 bases lay between the germline ends. This CDR3 has 17 residues. CDR3 residues: CASSFADRSPSGNTIYF. The DNA of the CDR3 is TGTGCCAGCAGCTTCGCAGACAGGAGTCCCTCTGGAAACACCATATATTTT.